This TCR beta chain appears in the sequencing data of a study of identical twins (dated by TCRdb to the mid-2010s). Describing the broader study: To test whether fetal clonotypes persist, the study used deep sequencing on TCR alpha and beta repertoires from monozygotic twins, unrelated adults of various ages, and cord blood. Replicate twin experiments were performed at different times using different library preparation protocols to rule out contamination. The paper's findings and limits, for the study overall: Because the same donors could not be followed over many years, the conclusions relied on cross-sectional statistical analysis. Out-of-frame TCR alpha sequences shared between twins showed an excess of low generation-probability sequences compared with coincidental sharing between unrelated individuals. Invariant T cells such as MAIT and iNKT could partly confound zero-insertion analyses, although diverse VJ usage argued against such confounding for most clonotypes. The excess sharing between twins in beta out-of-frame sequences was weaker because fewer shared sequences reduced the signal-to-noise ratio. Abundant cord blood beta clonotypes carried fewer insertions; young adult naive repertoires showed a weaker similar trend, while memory repertoires showed none. In monozygotic twins, out-of-frame TCR alpha sharing was systematically underestimated by recombination models, although the models agreed with sharing between unrelated individuals.

Including the terminal cysteine and phenylalanine, the CDR3 comprises 13 residues. Solely the CDR3 DNA is kept, with 39 bases framed from the first base. Trimming costs V 1 base and J 5 bases, and their ends lie 7 bases apart. CDR1 and CDR2 were assigned from the germline V gene as SGHDT and YYEEEE. A remark on this clonotype: Its antigen target is currently unknown. Base quality data are lacking; no much larger clone is found one base away.

All donors were healthy Caucasians. The method behind the library was 5' RACE. The instrument given in TCRdb is Illumina HiSeq 2000. A universal primer binding site was added through template switching, and the final cDNA carried a unique molecular identifier so that TCR cDNA molecules could be counted accurately. Specific primers in the conserved constant-segment region were used to synthesize first-strand cDNA for TCR alpha and beta chains. To control for contamination, every cDNA library carried two barcodes: a SMART-Mk sample barcode plus Illumina barcodes. Two successive PCR steps introduced TruSeq adapter sequences along with Illumina sample barcodes. The TCR alpha and beta cDNA libraries were sequenced on the Illumina HiSeq platform using custom primers. The authors processed their data as follows. MiGEC was used to process raw reads and extract unique molecular identifiers, and MiXCR was used to find CDR3 positions. Recombination models were inferred per individual with the repgenHMM and IGoR tools using an EM algorithm. The analysis of shared clonotypes was done with the tcR package in R, with sharing normalized by the product of cloneset sizes. Out-of-frame nonproductive sequences were analyzed to study raw recombination free of thymic and clonal selection effects. The public sequencing data were trimmed at Q25 with fastp and processed into clonotypes with MiXCR by TCRdb, which kept only in-frame beta chains. Every CDR3 protein is listed once, alongside the most common genes and DNA of its rows. Here the V and J calls rest on TCRdb's processing, not on the authors' analysis. This sample gives 1.5 million to 2 million distinct CDR3 sequences in total; roughly a third of them show up just once. The ten largest clones add up to more than 0.25% of the sample.

This chain joins TRBV5-6 to TRBJ1-5, with the D segment identity uncertain. This clonotype was obtained from a newborn girl in good health. The sample was cord blood. CDR3 sequence: CASSLRPYQPQHF. The DNA sequence follows: TGTGCCAGCAGCTTGCGTCCCTATCAGCCCCAGCATTTT.